This T cell receptor beta chain was retrieved from a study of human T cells and chemical hapten exposure (dated by TCRdb to the early 2020s). Describing the broader study: For sensitization, 2% DPC in acetone was applied to a 2 cm by 2 cm area of upper inner arm skin. Weekly therapeutic DPC doses were additionally applied to the scalp of patients throughout the roughly 24-week study period. Patch testing was done on the upper back using Finn chambers containing 0.01% DPC, and results were scored after 6 days according to International Contact Dermatitis Research Group standards. The patient cohort, mostly female, included alopecia areata with under or over 50% scalp involvement, alopecia totalis and alopecia universalis. The libraries were sequenced as a pool, and the TCR yield per sample differed mostly because of small variations in library volumes within the pool. Peripheral blood TCR repertoire changes were tracked in vivo in alopecia patients during primary and secondary sensitization to the hapten diphenylcyclopropenone (DPC). Blood samples were taken from patients before sensitization (week 0) and at 2, 6 and about 24 weeks after DPC sensitization. Under 30 alopecia patients gave blood for TCR sequencing at one to four time points (pre-sensitization, 2, 6 and 24 weeks).

This clonotype was counted a few times. No cognate antigen has been identified for it. No base qualities exist here, and no much larger clone lies one base off it. V is shortened by 0 bases, J by 7 bases, and the region joining them spans 6 bases. The CDR1 and CDR2 encoded by the germline V gene are KGHSH and LQKENI. Including the terminal cysteine and phenylalanine, the CDR3 comprises 13 residues. Just the 39-base CDR3 DNA is kept, in frame starting at base 1. Overall study outcomes, separate from this receptor: Because all patients had alopecia, a presumed autoimmune disease, the immune response of the patients might differ from that of healthy individuals. Patch test score correlated positively with the number of PT1 expanded TCRs, reaching significance at thresholds 8, 16 and 32 but not at 4. The number of TCRs above 1 in 1000 frequency did not change with DPC sensitization; there was no evidence of global repertoire structure alterations. Compared with pre-sensitization or healthy control sets, expanded TCRs formed significantly more large CDR3 similarity clusters, which is consistent with antigen-driven responses. After repeated subsampling, the strength of the expansion versus patch-test correlation and the threshold at which it became significant changed.

The library was made by RACE. TCRdb names NextSeq 500 as the instrument used. Library preparation attached unique molecular identifiers to individual cDNA molecules for quantitative, reproducible TCR counting. From each blood RNA sample, both TCR alpha and TCR beta chains were sequenced. As for the authors' bioinformatics: The median number of TCRs per sample was over 85,000, ranging from roughly 23,224 to 690,600. V, J and CDR3 annotation of the TCR reads was carried out using the Decombinator software suite. For the PS versus PT1 abundance plots, all samples were subsampled to the same number of TCRs (28,000). TCRs were defined as expanded if absent before sensitization and observed at least eight times at the 2-week time point. Starting from the raw public reads, TCRdb applied fastp trimming at Q25, assembled clones with MiXCR and retained in-frame beta chains. Duplicate CDR3 protein sequences are folded into a single record with the most common DNA and genes. What appears here as the V and J calls and clone size reflects TCRdb's work, not the paper's. This sample is represented by roughly 160,000 distinct CDR3 sequences; about 14% of them were singletons. The top ten clones comprise 1.5% to 2% of the sample.

The sample's time point label is to be understood as: patch test 1, 2 weeks after DPC sensitization. The label giving this sample's treatment or condition can be read as: therapeutic diphenylcyclopropenone sensitization with weekly scalp DPC. Blood at each patch-test visit was drawn before the patch test was applied. Eligible patients were aged 18 to 70, diagnosed with alopecia, deemed suitable for DPC therapy, and excluded if pregnant. Total RNA was isolated from unfractionated whole blood collected in Tempus Blood RNA tubes. The source of this sequence is a woman aged 25 to 39 with alopecia areata. Some clones in this sample may be carry-over from other donors' samples. Source: whole blood, taken in connection with sensitization to the hapten diphenylcyclopropenone (DPC). This receptor chain uses TRBV18 and TRBJ1-4; the D gene lacks a confident call. Here is the DNA: TGTGCCAGCTCACCACCGGCGGCTGAAAAACTGTTTTTT. This codes for CASSPPAAEKLFF.